Sequencing of this T cell receptor beta chain was carried out in a study of blood T cell repertoires in COVID-19. Background on the study: The origin of the acute and convalescent COVID-19 samples was the United States, Italy and Spain. From T cells, B-cell-depleted T cells, or PBMCs came the material, which was cDNA or gDNA.

The germline V gene has CDR1 SEHNR and CDR2 FQNEAQ (reference sequence). There are 14 residues in the CDR3. The V end lost 1 base, the J end lost 2 bases, and 8 bases lay between the germline ends. In the study's own analysis: The assay estimated nucleated cells by amplifying reference gene primers. Sequencing used immunoSEQ multiplex PCR; TCRdb keeps in-frame clones, though not all of them. V and J calls plus clone size are reproduced from that table; the DNA served to infer D and trimming. Seen here are about 73,000 clones, 84% observed once, and the top ten hold around 30%. Sequenced: peripheral blood. This sequence originates from a human donor in a cohort sampled during active COVID-19. The chain employs TRBV7-9 and TRBJ1-2, with D perhaps matching TRBD1 (6 bases). The CDR3 loop reads CASSLGQGNYGYTF. CDR3 sequence (DNA): TGTGCCAGCAGCTTAGGTCAGGGGAACTATGGCTACACCTTC. The full variable domain, rest sourced from reference TRBV7-9 and TRBJ1-2, is DTGVSQNPRHKITKRGQNVTFRCDPISEHNRLYWYRQTLGQGPEFLTYFQNEAQLEKSRLLSDRFSAERPKGSFSTLEIQRTEQGDSAMYLCASSLGQGNYGYTFGSGTRLTVV.